The T cell receptor (beta chain) under discussion was sequenced for a study of T-cell reconstitution after alpha-beta-depleted transplantation in children. The study's findings and limits: The study traced high day-60 TCRbeta diversity in some patients to surviving recipient T cells and thymic progenitors. Two months or so post-transplant, alpha-beta T cells reportedly derived from several hundred expanded graft clones. T-cell counts and diversity at one year following transplant were attributed mainly to newly produced T cells.

Preparation of the TCRbeta library used unique molecular identifiers. Using its own MiXCR run on the PCR reads, TCRdb lists one record per CDR3 protein. The sample lists roughly 310,000 distinct CDR3 sequences, 23% seen once, with approximately 9.9% in the top ten. The CDR3 has 15 residues. Germline CDR1 and CDR2: SGHTA and FQGTGA. The V end lost 2 bases, the J end lost 1 base, and 8 bases lay between the germline ends. Details on this clonotype: Its antigen is undetermined.

The sequence derives from a male patient between 5 and 17 years old who had a stem cell transplant for acute lymphoblastic leukemia, so the T cells may come from the graft donor. This rearrangement joins TRBV7-3 to TRBJ2-2; D perhaps matches TRBD2 (6 bases). Sample: PBMCs, mostly from graft donor cells, taken 180 days after TCRalphabeta/CD19-depleted stem cell transplant. The CDR3 spells CASSLFGRNTGELFF. CDR3 sequence (DNA): TGTGCCAGCAGCTTATTCGGGAGGAACACCGGGGAGCTGTTTTTT.